This T cell receptor beta chain was captured in a study of blood T cell repertoires in COVID-19. Study at large: Samples came from the United States, Italy and Spain, spanning acute and convalescent COVID-19.

Authors' analysis steps: Amplified reference gene primers provided the basis for estimating nucleated cell counts. Generated by immunoSEQ multiplex PCR, the TCRdb table keeps only in-frame clones and is missing some. That table supplies the V and J calls and clone size; D and trimming were determined from the DNA. The table lists about 200,000 clones, more than 70% of them singletons. The V gene end was trimmed by 5 bases and the J gene end by 9 bases; junction bases not matched to a gene: 6. Per the germline V gene, CDR1 is MNHEY and CDR2 is SVGAGI. This CDR3 spans 14 amino acids. This clonotype was sampled from a man aged 18 to 30 with active or convalescent COVID-19. Sequenced: peripheral blood. This chain uses TRBV6-5 with TRBJ1-6, with 8 bases aligning to TRBD1. CDR3 region: CASSQTGAGSPLHF. CDR3 nucleotides: TGTGCCAGCAGTCAGACAGGGGCTGGTTCACCCCTCCACTTT.